These 19 T cell receptor beta chains were all obtained from the same sample, sequenced in a study of CD4 T cells in relation to SARS-CoV-2 and coronaviruses. Their target antigens are unknown. Clones were sequenced by immunoSEQ multiplex PCR, and TCRdb holds only the in-frame ones, with some missing. The table lists just over 25,000 clones, roughly 70% of them singletons. The unexposed donors gave CD4+ T cells in about 2010-2018, prior to COVID-19. After around nine days of culture, CD4+ T cells were isolated. The sample consisted of CD4+ T cells from PBMCs, cultured in vitro. The receptors were gathered from a human donor in good health.

The V gene is TRBV14, the J gene TRBJ1-1, with D perhaps matching TRBD1 (5 bases). Trimming left V 4 bases short and J 7 bases short, with 10 bases between. Germline V gives CDR1 SGHDN, CDR2 FVKESK. There are 12 residues in the CDR3. CDR3 nucleotide sequence: TGTGCCAGCAGCCCTAGCAGGGTTGAAGCTTTCTTT. It yields the protein CASSPSRVEAFF. The full variable domain, its missing parts supplied by reference TRBV14 and TRBJ1-1, is EAGVTQFPSHSVIEKGQTVTLRCDPISGHDNLYWYRRVMGKEIKFLLHFVKESKQDESGMPNNRFLAERTGGTYSTLKVQPAELEDSGVYFCASSPSRVEAFFGQGTRLTVV.

There are a few counts of this clone. V is TRBV19 and J is TRBJ2-1; D is possibly TRBD2 (5 bases). The CDR3 covers 15 residues. Trimming removed 3 bases from V and 8 bases from J, with 17 bases in between. Per germline, CDR1 LNHDA and CDR2 SQIVND (reference sequence). The CDR3 is CASSIWRSVTDEQFF. CDR3 in DNA: TGTGCCAGTAGTATCTGGAGGTCAGTGACCGATGAGCAGTTCTTC.

The chain couples TRBV7-2 to TRBJ1-3, with 7 bases fitting TRBD1. The CDR3 has 15 residues. Germline V gene lookup returns CDR1 SGHTA and CDR2 FQGNSA. V lost 4 bases to trimming and J lost 4 bases; unmatched junction nucleotides: 7. For the CDR3, the DNA is TGTGCCAGCAGCTCGACAGGGCCAGGCGGAAACACCATATATTTT. Its protein is CASSSTGPGGNTIYF.

The chain recombines TRBV6-5 with TRBJ1-2; D is possibly TRBD1 (6 bases). Germline loops: CDR1 MNHEY, CDR2 SVGAGI. CDR3 length: 14 residues. V lost 6 bases, J lost 4 bases, and 15 bases lay in between. DNA for the CDR3: TGTGCCAGCAGGAAACAGGGCCCACTCTATGGCTACACCTTC. The encoded protein is CASRKQGPLYGYTF.

CDR3 nucleotide sequence: TGTGCCAGCAGCTTAACTAGCGGGACCACAAGTACGCAGTATTTT. Encoded protein: CASSLTSGTTSTQYF. The V and J genes are TRBV7-2 and TRBJ2-3; TRBD2 aligns across 10 bases. V shed 2 bases and J 8 bases; nucleotides not matched to a gene: 7. Per germline, CDR1 SGHTA and CDR2 FQGNSA. CDR3 length: 15 residues.

The gene calls are TRBV5-1 and TRBJ1-1; D not resolved. Germline assignment: CDR1 SGHRS and CDR2 YFSETQ. Trimming stripped 3 bases from V and 2 bases from J, with 8 bases between. CDR3 length: 13 residues. CDR3: CASSSSPNTEAFF. The CDR3 nucleotides are TGCGCCAGCAGCTCGTCCCCTAACACTGAAGCTTTCTTT.

This chain links TRBV9 with TRBJ2-7, with 9 bases matching TRBD1. V shed 2 bases, J shed 6 bases, and the junction held 6 bases outside the gene matches. Germline V lookup: CDR1 SGDLS, CDR2 YYNGEE. The CDR3 is made up of 14 amino acids. The CDR3 sequence: CASSVRDRALEQYF. The CDR3 DNA sequence: TGTGCCAGCAGCGTCCGGGACAGGGCCCTCGAGCAGTACTTC.

The chain employs TRBV6-2 or TRBV6-3 and TRBJ1-5; D perhaps matches TRBD1 (5 bases). This CDR3 spans 16 amino acids. Between the trimmed V and J ends, which lost 7 bases and 6 bases, there was a span of 22 bases. CDR1 MNHEY and CDR2 SVGEGT come from the germline V gene. Here the CDR3 reads CASNPGPGVVFQPQHF. As DNA, the CDR3 is TGTGCCAGCAACCCGGGACCTGGGGTCGTTTTTCAGCCCCAGCATTTT.

This clone appeared a single time. V and J are TRBV29-1 and TRBJ2-3, with TRBD2 matching over 12 bases. Germline CDR1 is SQVTM and CDR2 is ANQGSEA. V dropped 7 bases and J dropped 9; count of bases not matched to a gene: 8. This CDR3 is built from 13 residues. The CDR3 coding sequence is TGCAGCGCCAGGACTAGCGGGGAGGGGACGCAGTATTTT. It is translated as CSARTSGEGTQYF.

This chain links TRBV5-1 with TRBJ1-3, with D unresolved. Germline V gene lookup returns CDR1 SGHRS and CDR2 YFSETQ. Trimming took 1 base from V and 0 from J, leaving 5 bases between them. CDR3 length: 14 amino acids. In DNA form, the CDR3 reads TGCGCCAGCAGCTTGACGATCTCTGGAAACACCATATATTTT. It translates to CASSLTISGNTIYF.

This sequence joins TRBV29-1 and TRBJ1-3, with D hard to call. Trimming pared 4 bases from V and 0 bases from J, leaving 28 bases between. This CDR3 has 20 residues. Germline V gives CDR1 SQVTM, CDR2 ANQGSEA. The CDR3 sequence is CSVVINSVPNRVFSGNTIYF. The CDR3 DNA reads TGCAGCGTTGTCATAAACTCGGTTCCGAACAGAGTTTTCTCTGGAAACACCATATATTTT. Full variable domain (remainder filled in from reference TRBV29-1 and TRBJ1-3): SAVISQKPSRDICQRGTSLTIQCQVDSQVTMMFWYRQQPGQSLTLIATANQGSEATYESGFVIDKFPISRPNLTFSTLTVSNMSPEDSSIYLCSVVINSVPNRVFSGNTIYFGEGSWLTVV.

The chain employs TRBV6-1 and TRBJ2-6; 10 bases are a match to TRBD1. J lost 2 bases, V lost 1 base, and 2 bases had no gene match. Germline CDR1 reads MNHNS; CDR2 reads SASEGT. The CDR3 sequence is 17 residues long. CDR3 bases: TGTGCCAGCAGTGAAGGACAGGGGGCGCCTGGGGCCAACGTCCTGACTTTC. It is translated as CASSEGQGAPGANVLTF.

The table lists this clone with a few counts. V is TRBV9 and J is TRBJ1-2, with 10 bases fitting TRBD1. V trimming: 4 bases; J trimming: 7 bases; junction bases outside the gene matches: 1. This CDR3 is built from 12 residues. Per germline, CDR1 SGDLS and CDR2 YYNGEE. CDR3 protein: CASSRTGGGYTF. The CDR3 DNA sequence: TGTGCCAGCAGCCGGACAGGGGGTGGCTACACCTTC.

This sequence joins TRBV3-1 (or the pseudogene TRBV3-2) and TRBJ2-1, with TRBD2 as a possible D gene (6 bases). Germline V gives CDR1 LGHDT, CDR2 YNNKEL (reference sequence). The CDR3 is 12 amino acids. The ends were cut back, 4 bases at V and 14 bases at J, with 15 bases in the middle. The CDR3 bases are TGTGCCAGCAGCCCTCTTAATAGCGGAAAGTTCTTC. Protein sequence: CASSPLNSGKFF.

This chain links TRBV4-2 with TRBJ2-1; D gene ambiguous. Trimming left V 0 bases short and J 0 bases short, with 12 bases between. The CDR3 contains 17 residues. Germline lookup yields CDR1 LGHNA and CDR2 YNFKEQ. The CDR3 reads CASSQDLTGGSYNEQFF. CDR3 DNA sequence: TGTGCCAGCAGCCAAGACTTAACCGGCGGCTCCTACAATGAGCAGTTCTTC.

This clone has only one observation. This sequence joins TRBV29-1 and TRBJ2-7, with D possibly TRBD2 on 5 matching bases. CDR1 is SQVTM and CDR2 is ANQGSEA in the germline V gene. Trimming took 3 bases from V and 3 from J, leaving 15 bases between them. The CDR3 is 14 residues long. The CDR3 region is CSVDGMEGSYEQYF. The DNA for the CDR3 is TGCAGCGTTGACGGGATGGAAGGGAGCTACGAGCAGTACTTC.

The chain combines TRBV6-1 with TRBJ2-5; TRBD2 is a possible D gene (6 bases). Trimming stripped 4 bases from V and 2 bases from J, with 26 bases between. The CDR3 is 19 amino acids. Germline assignment: CDR1 MNHNS and CDR2 SASEGT. CDR3 sequence: CASSATLRRGQFRQETQYF. The CDR3 DNA is TGTGCCAGCAGTGCAACCCTCCGGAGGGGTCAATTCCGACAAGAGACCCAGTACTTC.

This sequence joins TRBV25-1 and TRBJ2-5, with 10 positions matching TRBD2. The CDR3 is 15 residues long. The junction had 7 bases not matched to a gene; V was cut back by 5 bases and J by 4 bases. Germline-derived CDR1 and CDR2 are MGHDK and SYGVNS. The DNA of the CDR3 is TGTGCCAGCAGTTCCAGCGGGAGGGGTAGAGAGACCCAGTACTTC. Protein sequence: CASSSSGRGRETQYF.

This rearrangement joins TRBV3-1 (or the pseudogene TRBV3-2) to TRBJ1-1; tentative D call: TRBD1 (6 bases). Trimming took off 2 bases at V and 1 base at J, with 8 bases between the two ends. The CDR3 runs 14 residues. The germline CDR1 and CDR2 sequences are LGHDT and YNNKEL (reference sequence). The DNA of the CDR3 is TGTGCCAGCAGCCAACTAGGGGGGAACACTGAAGCTTTCTTT. It codes for CASSQLGGNTEAFF.